This TCR beta chain was sequenced during a study of early T cells in non-severe SARS-CoV-2 infection. Background on the study: Sequenced material consisted of bulk RNA (from unsorted whole blood), and chains were unpaired.

This CDR3 spans 19 amino acids. Germline CDR1 is DFQATT and CDR2 is SNEGSKA (reference sequence). Unmatched junction bases numbered 14, after V lost 5 bases and J lost 0 bases. This clonotype was observed at least ten times. Each cDNA molecule carried a unique molecular identifier. In TCRdb, the 5' RACE reads were re-called with MiXCR into one record per CDR3 protein. This table has 40,000 to 50,000 distinct CDR3 sequences, over 5% appearing once. This TCR was recovered from an adult who was a healthcare worker with PCR-confirmed SARS-CoV-2 infection or an uninfected control (not recorded which). Sample: whole blood, taken at baseline. The rearrangement links TRBV20-1 to TRBJ2-1, with TRBD2 matching over 12 bases. This CDR3 reads CSARTSGITGIGSYNEQFF. The DNA of the CDR3 is TGCAGTGCTCGGACTAGCGGGATCACCGGGATCGGCTCCTACAATGAGCAGTTCTTC.